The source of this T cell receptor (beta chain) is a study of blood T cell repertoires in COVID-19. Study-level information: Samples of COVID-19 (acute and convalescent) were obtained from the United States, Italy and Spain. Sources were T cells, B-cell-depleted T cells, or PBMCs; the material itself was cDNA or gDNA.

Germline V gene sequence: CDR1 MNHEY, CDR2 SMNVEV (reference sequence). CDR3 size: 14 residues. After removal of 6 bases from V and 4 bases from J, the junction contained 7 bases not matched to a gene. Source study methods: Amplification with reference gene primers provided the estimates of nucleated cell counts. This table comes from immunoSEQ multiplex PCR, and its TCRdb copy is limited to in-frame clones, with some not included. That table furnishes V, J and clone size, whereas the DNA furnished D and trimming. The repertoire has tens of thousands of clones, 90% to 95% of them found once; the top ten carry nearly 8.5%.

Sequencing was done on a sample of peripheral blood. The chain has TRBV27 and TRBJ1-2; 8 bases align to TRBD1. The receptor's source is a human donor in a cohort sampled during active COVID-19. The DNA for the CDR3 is TGTGCCAGCAGCCCGAACGGACAGGGCTATGGCTACACCTTC. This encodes CASSPNGQGYGYTF.